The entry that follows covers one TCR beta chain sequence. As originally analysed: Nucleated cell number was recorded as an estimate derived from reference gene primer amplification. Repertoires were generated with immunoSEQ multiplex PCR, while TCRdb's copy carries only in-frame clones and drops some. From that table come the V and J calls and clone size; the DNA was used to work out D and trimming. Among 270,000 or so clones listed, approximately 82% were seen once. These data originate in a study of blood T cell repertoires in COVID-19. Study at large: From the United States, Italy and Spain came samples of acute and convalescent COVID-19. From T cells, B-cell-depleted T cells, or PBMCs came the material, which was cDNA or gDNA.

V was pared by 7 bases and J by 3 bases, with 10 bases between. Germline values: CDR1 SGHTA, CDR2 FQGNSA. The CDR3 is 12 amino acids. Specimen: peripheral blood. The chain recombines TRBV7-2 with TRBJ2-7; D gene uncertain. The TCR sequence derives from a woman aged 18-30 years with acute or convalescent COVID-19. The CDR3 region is CASTTVGYEQYF. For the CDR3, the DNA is TGTGCCAGCACCACAGTAGGCTACGAGCAGTACTTC.